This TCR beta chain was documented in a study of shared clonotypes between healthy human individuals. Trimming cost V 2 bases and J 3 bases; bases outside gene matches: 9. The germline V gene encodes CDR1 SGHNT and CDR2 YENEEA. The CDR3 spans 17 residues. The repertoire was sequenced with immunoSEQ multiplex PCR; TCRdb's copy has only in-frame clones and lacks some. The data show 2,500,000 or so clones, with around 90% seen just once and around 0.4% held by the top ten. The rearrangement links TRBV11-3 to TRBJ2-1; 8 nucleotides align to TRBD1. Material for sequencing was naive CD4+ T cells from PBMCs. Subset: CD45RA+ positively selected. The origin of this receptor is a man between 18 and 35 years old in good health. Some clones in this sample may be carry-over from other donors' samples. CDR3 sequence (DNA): TGTGCCAGCAGCTTAAGGGGAACAGGGGGGAACTACAATGAGCAGTTCTTC. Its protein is CASSLRGTGGNYNEQFF.